This T cell receptor (beta chain) comes out of a study of post-analysis software for immune sequencing data. Study in general: In terms of disease course, relapsing-remitting, secondary progressive and progressive-relapsing multiple sclerosis were included. General study results and limits: Samples prepared in the same batch strongly co-clustered by F measure. Significantly lower normalized Chao1 diversity was found in patients with multiple sclerosis relative to controls. Four to six TRBV segments were more frequent in patients than controls; TRBV5-6, TRBV5-1 and TRBV20-1 belonged to this group.

This clonotype occurred a few times. Its antigen remains unidentified. Included in the TCR beta cDNA libraries were unique molecular identifiers. MiXCR, applied by TCRdb to the PCR reads, yields one record per CDR3 protein. The data hold some 370,000 distinct CDR3 sequences, with around 33% observed a single time. This CDR3 has 13 residues. Trimming left V 5 bases short and J 6 bases short, with 13 bases between. Per the germline V gene, CDR1 is MGHRA and CDR2 is YSYEKL. The specimen sequenced was blood. This chain connects TRBV4-1 to TRBJ1-2, with a weak D call TRBD1 (6 bases). This receptor was taken from a girl under 18 with multiple sclerosis. The CDR3 nucleotides read TGCGCCAGCAGCTACCTTTCAGGGGATGGCTACACCTTC. This gives the protein CASSYLSGDGYTF.